This TCR beta chain was documented in a study of T-cell reconstitution after alpha-beta-depleted transplantation in children. This sample's TCRbeta library carried unique molecular identifier barcodes. TCRdb re-analysed the PCR reads in MiXCR, keeping a single row per CDR3 protein. The repertoire includes about 510,000 distinct CDR3 sequences, 10% to 12% of them detected once, and 11% to 15% sits in the top ten. The sample holds a few counts of this clonotype. The CDR3 is 14 amino acids. The V gene's germline CDR1 is MDHEN and CDR2 SYDVKM. V shed 0 bases and J shed 2 bases, with 7 bases lying between them.

The sequence derives from a female patient aged 2 to 10 who had a stem cell transplant for aplastic anemia, so the T cells may come from the graft donor. The chain uses TRBV28 and TRBJ2-5; no definite D call. The material sequenced was PBMCs, mostly from graft donor cells, taken 180 days after TCRalphabeta/CD19-depleted stem cell transplant. CDR3 in DNA: TGTGCCAGCAGTTTATGGGCTAAACAAGAGACCCAGTACTTC. Translating it yields CASSLWAKQETQYF.